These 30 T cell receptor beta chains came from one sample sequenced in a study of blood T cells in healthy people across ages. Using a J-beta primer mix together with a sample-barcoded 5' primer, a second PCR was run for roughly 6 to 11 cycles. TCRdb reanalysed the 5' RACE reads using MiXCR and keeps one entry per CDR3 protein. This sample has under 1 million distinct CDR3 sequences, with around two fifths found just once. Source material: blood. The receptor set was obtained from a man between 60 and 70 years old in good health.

CDR3 protein: CASSSRSVLQAAFF. The DNA for the CDR3 is TGTGCCAGCAGTTCTCGGTCGGTCTTACAAGCTGCTTTCTTT. This sequence joins TRBV6-5 and TRBJ1-1, with D hard to call. Trimming stripped 4 bases from V and 11 bases from J, with 20 bases between. The CDR3 is 14 amino acids. The germline gives CDR1 MNHEY, CDR2 SVGAGI.

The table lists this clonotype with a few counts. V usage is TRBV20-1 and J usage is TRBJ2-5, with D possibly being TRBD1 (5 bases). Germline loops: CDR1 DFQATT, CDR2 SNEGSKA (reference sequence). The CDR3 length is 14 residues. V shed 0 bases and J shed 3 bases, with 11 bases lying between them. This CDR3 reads CSARDGAPEETQYF. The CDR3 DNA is TGCAGTGCTAGAGATGGGGCCCCCGAAGAGACCCAGTACTTC.

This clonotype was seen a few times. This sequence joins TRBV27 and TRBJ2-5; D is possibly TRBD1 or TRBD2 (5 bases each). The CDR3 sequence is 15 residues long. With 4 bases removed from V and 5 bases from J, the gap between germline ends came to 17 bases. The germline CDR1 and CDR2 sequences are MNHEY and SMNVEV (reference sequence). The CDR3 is CASSSLGTLGETQYF. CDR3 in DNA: TGTGCCAGCAGTTCTCTAGGGACGCTAGGGGAGACCCAGTACTTC.

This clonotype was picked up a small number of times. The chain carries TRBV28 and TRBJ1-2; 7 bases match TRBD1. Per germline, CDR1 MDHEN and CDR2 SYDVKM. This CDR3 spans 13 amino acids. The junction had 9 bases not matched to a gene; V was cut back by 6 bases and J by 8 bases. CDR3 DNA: TGTGCCAGCAGCATGACAGGGTTTCGGGGCTACACCTTC. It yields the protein CASSMTGFRGYTF.

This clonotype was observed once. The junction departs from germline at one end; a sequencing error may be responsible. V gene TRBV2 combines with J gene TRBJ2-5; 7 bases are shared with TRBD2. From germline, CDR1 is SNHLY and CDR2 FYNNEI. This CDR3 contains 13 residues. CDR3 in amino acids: CAGSGGGVETQYF. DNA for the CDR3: TGTGCCGGCAGTGGGGGGGGAGTGGAGACCCAGTACTTC. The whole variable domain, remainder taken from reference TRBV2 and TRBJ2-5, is EPEVTQTPSHQVTQMGQEVILRCVPISNHLYFYWYRQILGQKVEFLVSFYNNEISEKSEIFDDQFSVERPDGSNFTLKIRSTKLEDSAMYFCAGSGGGVETQYFGPGTRLLVL.

CDR3 region: CSAHALRGEQYF. The DNA for the CDR3 is TGCAGTGCTCATGCTTTGAGGGGCGAGCAGTACTTC. The J gene is TRBJ2-7, the V gene TRBV20-1; either TRBD1 or TRBD2 may supply D (5 bases each). Germline lookup yields CDR1 DFQATT and CDR2 SNEGSKA (reference sequence). This CDR3 comprises 12 residues. Trimming pared 5 bases from V and 6 bases from J, leaving 14 bases between.

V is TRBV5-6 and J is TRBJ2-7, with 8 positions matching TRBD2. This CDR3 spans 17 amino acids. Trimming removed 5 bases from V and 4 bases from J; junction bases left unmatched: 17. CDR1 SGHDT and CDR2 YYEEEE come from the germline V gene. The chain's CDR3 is CASSHIRRGAISYEQYF. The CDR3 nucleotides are TGTGCCAGCAGTCACATCCGGCGGGGGGCCATATCTTACGAGCAGTACTTC.

The CDR3 here is CASSEPVPRELTYGYTF. DNA of the CDR3: TGTGCCAGCAGTGAACCGGTCCCAAGGGAACTCACCTATGGCTACACCTTC. The chain employs TRBV2 and TRBJ1-2; D ambiguous. The CDR3 has 17 amino acids. Germline CDR1 SNHLY, CDR2 FYNNEI. V was cut by 2 bases and J by 4 bases, with 20 bases left in between.

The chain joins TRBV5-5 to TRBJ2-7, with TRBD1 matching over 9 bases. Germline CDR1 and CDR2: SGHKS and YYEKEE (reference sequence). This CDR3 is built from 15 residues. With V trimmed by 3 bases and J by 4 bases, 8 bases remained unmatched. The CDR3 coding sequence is TGTGCCAGCAGCTCCGACAGGGGGGAGGGGTACGAGCAGTACTTC. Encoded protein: CASSSDRGEGYEQYF.

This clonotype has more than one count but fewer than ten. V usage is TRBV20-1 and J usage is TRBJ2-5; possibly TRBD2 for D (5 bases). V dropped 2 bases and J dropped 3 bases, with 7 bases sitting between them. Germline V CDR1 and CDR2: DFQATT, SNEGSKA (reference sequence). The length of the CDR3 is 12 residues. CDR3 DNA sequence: TGCAGTGCTAGATTCGGGAAAGAGACCCAGTACTTC. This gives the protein CSARFGKETQYF.

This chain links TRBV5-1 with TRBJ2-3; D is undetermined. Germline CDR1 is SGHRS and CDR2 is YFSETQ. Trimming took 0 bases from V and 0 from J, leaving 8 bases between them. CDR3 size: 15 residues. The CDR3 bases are TGCGCCAGCAGCTTGGAATGGGCCAGCACAGATACGCAGTATTTT. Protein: CASSLEWASTDTQYF.

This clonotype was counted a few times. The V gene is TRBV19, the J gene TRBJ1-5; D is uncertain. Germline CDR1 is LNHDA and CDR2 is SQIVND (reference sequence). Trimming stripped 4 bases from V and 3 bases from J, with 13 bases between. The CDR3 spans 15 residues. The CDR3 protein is CASSTRVLFNQPQHF. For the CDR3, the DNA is TGTGCCAGTAGTACCCGGGTCCTCTTCAATCAGCCCCAGCATTTT.

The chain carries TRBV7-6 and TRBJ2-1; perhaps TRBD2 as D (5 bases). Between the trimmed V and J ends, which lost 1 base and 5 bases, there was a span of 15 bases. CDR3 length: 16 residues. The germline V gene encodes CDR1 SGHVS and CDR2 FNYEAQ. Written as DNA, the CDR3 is TGTGCCAGCAGCTTAGGCATTGCTGCGGGCAACAATGAGCAGTTCTTC. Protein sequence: CASSLGIAAGNNEQFF.

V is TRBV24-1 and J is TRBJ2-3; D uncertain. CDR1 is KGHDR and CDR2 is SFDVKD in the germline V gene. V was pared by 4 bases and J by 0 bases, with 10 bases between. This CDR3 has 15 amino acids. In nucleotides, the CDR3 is TGTGCCACCAGTGACCCAGCACCTAGCACAGATACGCAGTATTTT. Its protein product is CATSDPAPSTDTQYF.

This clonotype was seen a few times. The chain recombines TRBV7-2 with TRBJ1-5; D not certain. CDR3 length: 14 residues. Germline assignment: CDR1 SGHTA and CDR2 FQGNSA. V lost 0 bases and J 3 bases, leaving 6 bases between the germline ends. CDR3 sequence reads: CASSLARINQPQHF. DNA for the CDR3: TGTGCCAGCAGCTTAGCGCGGATCAATCAGCCCCAGCATTTT.

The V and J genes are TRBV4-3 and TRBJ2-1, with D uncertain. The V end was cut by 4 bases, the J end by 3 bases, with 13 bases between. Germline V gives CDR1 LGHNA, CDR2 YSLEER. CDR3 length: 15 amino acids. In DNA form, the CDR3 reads TGCGCCAGCAGCCGATTGCCTCTAGGCTACAATGAGCAGTTCTTC. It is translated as CASSRLPLGYNEQFF.

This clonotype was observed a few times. CDR3 coding DNA: TGCGCCAGCAGCCTTGGGGGGGGAACCGGTGAGCAGTTCTTC. Its protein is CASSLGGGTGEQFF. This chain links TRBV4-1 with TRBJ2-1, with 7 bases lining up with TRBD2. With 4 bases clipped from V and 9 bases from J, the junction kept 9 bases outside the gene matches. CDR1 and CDR2 (germline): MGHRA, YSYEKL. There are 14 residues in the CDR3.

CDR3 amino acids: CASSYQGVTKANEKLFF. CDR3 nucleotide sequence: TGTGCCAGCAGTTACCAGGGGGTTACGAAAGCTAATGAAAAACTGTTTTTT. The chain joins TRBV7-2 to TRBJ1-4, with 7 bases matching TRBD1. Per the germline V gene, CDR1 is SGHTA and CDR2 is FQGNSA. The junction had 13 bases not matched to a gene; V was cut back by 6 bases and J by 3 bases. This CDR3 has 17 residues.

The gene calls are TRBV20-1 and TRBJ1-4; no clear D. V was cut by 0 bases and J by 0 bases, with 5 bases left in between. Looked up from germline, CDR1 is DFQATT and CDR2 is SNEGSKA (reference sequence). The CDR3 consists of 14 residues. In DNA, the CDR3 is TGCAGTGCTAGAGAAGCTGCAACTAATGAAAAACTGTTTTTT. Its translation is CSAREAATNEKLFF.

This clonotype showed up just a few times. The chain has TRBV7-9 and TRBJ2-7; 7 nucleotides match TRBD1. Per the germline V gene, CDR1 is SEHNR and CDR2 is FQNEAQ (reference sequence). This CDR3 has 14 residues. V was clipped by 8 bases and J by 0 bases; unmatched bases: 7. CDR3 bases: TGTGCCAGCCTAGGGACAGAGACCTCCTACGAGCAGTACTTC. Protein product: CASLGTETSYEQYF.

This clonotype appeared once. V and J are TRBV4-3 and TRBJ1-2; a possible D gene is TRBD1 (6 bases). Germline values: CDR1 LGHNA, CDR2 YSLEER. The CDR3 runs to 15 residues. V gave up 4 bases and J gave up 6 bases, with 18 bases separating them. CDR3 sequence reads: CASSRVFNREDGYTF. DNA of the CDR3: TGCGCCAGCAGCCGAGTTTTTAACAGGGAGGATGGCTACACCTTC.

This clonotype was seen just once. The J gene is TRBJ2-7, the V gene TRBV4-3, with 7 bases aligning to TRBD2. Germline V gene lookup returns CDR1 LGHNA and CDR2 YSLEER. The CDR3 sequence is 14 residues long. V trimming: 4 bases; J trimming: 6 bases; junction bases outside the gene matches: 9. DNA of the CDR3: TGCGCCAGCAGCCCACAGCCGGGCGGGAGCGAGCAGTACTTC. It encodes CASSPQPGGSEQYF.

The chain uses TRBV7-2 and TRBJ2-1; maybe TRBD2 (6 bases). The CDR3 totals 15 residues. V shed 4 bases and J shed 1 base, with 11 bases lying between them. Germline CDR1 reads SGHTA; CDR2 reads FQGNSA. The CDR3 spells CASSSDSGSYNEQFF. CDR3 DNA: TGTGCCAGCAGCTCCGATAGCGGATCCTACAATGAGCAGTTCTTC.

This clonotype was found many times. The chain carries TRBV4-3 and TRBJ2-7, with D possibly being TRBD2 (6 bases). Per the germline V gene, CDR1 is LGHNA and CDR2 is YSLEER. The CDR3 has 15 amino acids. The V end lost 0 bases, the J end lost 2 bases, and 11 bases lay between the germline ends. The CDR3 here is CASSQDRRGTYEQYF. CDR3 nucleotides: TGCGCCAGCAGCCAAGATCGGCGGGGAACCTACGAGCAGTACTTC.

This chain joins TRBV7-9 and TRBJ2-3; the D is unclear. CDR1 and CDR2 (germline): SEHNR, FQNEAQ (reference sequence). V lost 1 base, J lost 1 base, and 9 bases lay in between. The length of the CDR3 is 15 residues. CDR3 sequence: CASSLVSKGTDTQYF. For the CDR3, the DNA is TGTGCCAGCAGCTTAGTGAGTAAGGGCACAGATACGCAGTATTTT. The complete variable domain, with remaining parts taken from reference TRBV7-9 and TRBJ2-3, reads DTGVSQNPRHKITKRGQNVTFRCDPISEHNRLYWYRQTLGQGPEFLTYFQNEAQLEKSRLLSDRFSAERPKGSFSTLEIQRTEQGDSAMYLCASSLVSKGTDTQYFGPGTRLTVL.

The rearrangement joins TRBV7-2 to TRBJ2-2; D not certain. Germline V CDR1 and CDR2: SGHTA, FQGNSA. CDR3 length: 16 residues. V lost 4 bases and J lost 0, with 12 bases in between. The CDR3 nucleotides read TGTGCCAGCAGCTCATTCCGCAACACGAACACCGGGGAGCTGTTTTTT. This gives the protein CASSSFRNTNTGELFF.

The CDR3: CASSEFKATNEKLFF. The CDR3 nucleotides read TGTGCCAGCAGTGAATTTAAAGCAACTAATGAAAAACTGTTTTTT. The gene calls are TRBV25-1 and TRBJ1-4; D remains ambiguous. The V end lost 1 base, the J end lost 0 bases, and 6 bases lay between the germline ends. Germline V CDR1 and CDR2: MGHDK, SYGVNS. The CDR3 consists of 15 residues. Full variable domain (outside the CDR3, taken from reference TRBV25-1 and TRBJ1-4): EADIYQTPRYLVIGTGKKITLECSQTMGHDKMYWYQQDPGMELHLIHYSYGVNSTEKGDLSSESTVSRIRTEHFPLTLESARPSHTSQYLCASSEFKATNEKLFFGSGTQLSVL.

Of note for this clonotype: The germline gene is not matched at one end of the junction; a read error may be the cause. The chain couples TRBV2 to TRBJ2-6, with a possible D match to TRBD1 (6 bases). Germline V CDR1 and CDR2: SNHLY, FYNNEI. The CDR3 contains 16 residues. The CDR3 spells CASRDSSGAGANVLTF. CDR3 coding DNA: TGTGCCAGCCGTGATTCCTCAGGGGCTGGGGCCAACGTCCTGACTTTC.

The CDR3 spells CSARALTGNSYEQYF. The DNA of the CDR3 is TGCAGTGCTAGAGCCCTGACAGGGAACTCCTACGAGCAGTACTTC. The chain has TRBV20-1 and TRBJ2-7, with 7 bases aligning to TRBD1. Germline loops: CDR1 DFQATT, CDR2 SNEGSKA (reference sequence). CDR3 length: 15 amino acids. V lost 1 base and J lost 0; bases outside the gene matches: 6.

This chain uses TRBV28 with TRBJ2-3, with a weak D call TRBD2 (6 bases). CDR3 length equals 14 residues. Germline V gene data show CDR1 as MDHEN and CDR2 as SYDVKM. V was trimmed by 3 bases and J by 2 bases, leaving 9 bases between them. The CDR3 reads CASSLGRDTDTQYF. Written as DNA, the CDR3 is TGTGCCAGCAGTTTGGGGCGGGACACAGATACGCAGTATTTT.